These 9 T cell receptor beta chains share one sample of origin, sequenced in a study of shared clonotypes between healthy human individuals. The table came from immunoSEQ multiplex PCR; TCRdb's copy has only in-frame clones and leaves some out. The repertoire holds 900,000 to 1,200,000 clones, with approximately 80% as singletons. The specimen sequenced was memory CD4+ T cells from PBMCs. Subset: CD45RA-negative fraction. The receptors were sampled from a man between 18 and 29 years old in good health. Some clones in this sample may be carry-over from other donors' samples.

Many counts were recorded for this clone. In the same sample, other DNA sequences code for this CDR3. The V and J genes are TRBV11-2 and TRBJ1-1; possibly TRBD1 for D (5 bases). Trimming removed 4 bases at V and 1 base at J, with 7 bases between. Germline loops: CDR1 SGHAT, CDR2 FQNNGV. This CDR3 region has 13 residues. CDR3 residues: CASSSQGNTEAFF. CDR3 nucleotide sequence: TGTGCCAGCAGCTCCCAGGGGAACACTGAAGCTTTCTTT.

This clone was counted a single time. This rearrangement joins TRBV7-8 to TRBJ1-2; D is unresolved. V was shortened by 5 bases and J by 6 bases, with 16 bases between the two germline ends. Germline CDR1 is SGHVS and CDR2 is FQNEAQ. The CDR3 consists of 14 residues. The CDR3 nucleotides are TGTGCCAGCAGCCGTGGGCCGATCGGGAATGGCTACACCTTC. This encodes CASSRGPIGNGYTF. Based on the CDR3 plus reference TRBV7-8 and TRBJ1-2, the full variable domain is GAGVSQSPRYKVAKRGQDVALRCDPISGHVSLFWYQQALGQGPEFLTYFQNEAQLDKSGLPSDRFFAERPEGSVSTLKIQRTQQEDSAVYLCASSRGPIGNGYTFGSGTRLTVV.

The chain couples TRBV28 to TRBJ2-1; a possible D gene is TRBD2 (6 bases). The CDR3 contains 13 residues. V dropped 11 bases and J dropped 4 bases, with 15 bases sitting between them. The germline V gene encodes CDR1 MDHEN and CDR2 SYDVKM. The CDR3 sequence is CAHKRAGYNEQFF. The CDR3 region has the DNA TGTGCCCACAAGCGGGCAGGGTACAATGAGCAGTTCTTC.

This chain connects TRBV11-1 to TRBJ2-7; 11 bases are a match to TRBD1. There are 15 residues in the CDR3. The V segment lost 5 bases and the J segment 2 bases; nucleotides outside the gene matches: 5. Germline lookup yields CDR1 SGHAT and CDR2 FQDESV (reference sequence). The CDR3 spells CASSQGTGGTYEQYF. The CDR3 DNA reads as TGTGCCAGCAGCCAAGGGACAGGGGGTACCTACGAGCAGTACTTC.

The chain joins TRBV28 to TRBJ2-5, with 8 bases that match TRBD2. The CDR3 has 14 amino acids. CDR1 and CDR2 from the germline V gene are MDHEN and SYDVKM. V dropped 6 bases and J dropped 5; count of bases not matched to a gene: 8. The CDR3 sequence is CASRSTSGRETQYF. CDR3 sequence (DNA): TGTGCCAGCAGGTCTACTAGCGGCCGGGAGACCCAGTACTTC.

The V call is TRBV2, the J call TRBJ1-4, with D perhaps matching TRBD1 (6 bases). Trimming removed 4 bases at V and 8 bases at J, with 8 bases between. The CDR3 is made up of 12 amino acids. Germline assignment: CDR1 SNHLY and CDR2 FYNNEI. The CDR3 region has the DNA TGTGCCAGCAGTGTGACAGGCGAAAAACTGTTTTTT. Translating gives CASSVTGEKLFF.

This clone was observed a handful of times. This rearrangement joins TRBV7-9 to TRBJ1-2; TRBD1 aligns across 9 bases. The CDR3 is 13 amino acids. CDR1 is SEHNR, CDR2 FQNEAQ, per germline (reference sequence). V dropped 4 bases and J dropped 4; count of bases not matched to a gene: 1. CDR3 coding DNA: TGTGCCAGCAGCTCGGACAGGGGCTATGGCTACACCTTC. This encodes CASSSDRGYGYTF. Full variable domain (remainder filled in from reference TRBV7-9 and TRBJ1-2): DTGVSQNPRHKITKRGQNVTFRCDPISEHNRLYWYRQTLGQGPEFLTYFQNEAQLEKSRLLSDRFSAERPKGSFSTLEIQRTEQGDSAMYLCASSSDRGYGYTFGSGTRLTVV.

CDR3 coding DNA: TGCGCCAGCAGCTGGACGGGACAGGGGGCCTACGAGCAGTACTTC. This sequence encodes CASSWTGQGAYEQYF. The chain is built from TRBV5-1 and TRBJ2-7, with 11 bases aligning to TRBD1. Germline V gene lookup returns CDR1 SGHRS and CDR2 YFSETQ. The CDR3 contains 15 residues. Trimming took 3 bases from V and 2 from J; bases not matched to a gene: 4.

This sequence joins TRBV9 and TRBJ2-5; 9 bases are shared with TRBD2. In germline, CDR1 is SGDLS, CDR2 YYNGEE. There are 17 residues in the CDR3. Unmatched junction bases numbered 12, after V lost 1 base and J lost 5 bases. CDR3 residues: CASSVTPAGGPQETQYF. In DNA form, the CDR3 reads TGTGCCAGCAGCGTAACGCCCGCGGGAGGGCCGCAGGAGACCCAGTACTTC.